Listed below are T cell receptor beta chains from one sample, sequenced in a study of T cell repertoires in cytomegalovirus infection. Via MiXCR, TCRdb re-called the reads, giving one row per CDR3 protein. In the table there are roughly 730,000 distinct CDR3 sequences, roughly 33% of which are singletons. Which antigens these TCRs recognize remains unknown. Sample: cultured PBMCs, taken from culture after CMV antigen stimulation. These receptors came from a human donor in good health (CMV status not recorded). Some clones in this sample may be carry-over from other donors' samples. CDR3s include the opening cysteine and the closing phenylalanine or tryptophan. The order of the fields is V gene, J gene, clone size, D gene, CDR3 DNA, CDR3 protein. The D gene is left open where the match is weak. Clone size is not always given. Where it is, it says once, few, many or a class for expanded clones.

TRBV7-4,TRBJ2-1,NA,TRBD1,TGTGCCAGCAGCTTCACCGGGACAGGAGTATACAATGAGCAGTTCTTC,CASSFTGTGVYNEQFF
TRBV7-6,TRBJ2-5,NA,NA,TGTGCCAGCAGCTTAGGGTCCGAACGGTGGCAAGAGACCCAGTACTTC,CASSLGSERWQETQYF
TRBV19,TRBJ1-1,NA,NA,TGTGCCAGTAGTATAATCGGACCCACTGAAGCTTTCTTT,CASSIIGPTEAFF
TRBV6-1,TRBJ2-2,few,TRBD2,TGTGCCAGCAGTGCGACTAGCGGGGGGGAGGGCGGGGAGCTGTTTTTT,CASSATSGGEGGELFF
TRBV27,TRBJ2-7,NA,NA,TGTGCCAGCAGTTTCACCTCGACGTACGAGCAGTACTTC,CASSFTSTYEQYF
TRBV7-2,TRBJ2-2,NA,NA,TGTGCCAGCAGCTTAAGAGGGACGGACACCGGGGAGCTGTTTTTT,CASSLRGTDTGELFF
TRBV5-6,TRBJ1-5,NA,NA,TGTGCCAGCAGCGTTGGAGGCAGCGGACGGTATAGCAATCAGCCCCAGCATTTT,CASSVGGSGRYSNQPQHF
TRBV20-1,TRBJ2-4,NA,NA,TGCAGTGCTAGACCCCGCTCAGGGGCAAACATTCAGTACTTC,CSARPRSGANIQYF
TRBV10-3,TRBJ2-2,NA,TRBD2,TGTGCCATCAGCGTGGGACTAGCGGGTTCCGGGGAGCTGTTTTTT,CAISVGLAGSGELFF
TRBV7-8,TRBJ1-5,NA,NA,TGTGCCAGCAGCTTAGATTATGGGGGAGGCAATCAGCCCCAGCATTTT,CASSLDYGGGNQPQHF
TRBV7-9,TRBJ1-2,NA,NA,TGTGCCAGCAGCTTAGCCAGTGATGGCTACACCTTC,CASSLASDGYTF
TRBV6-5,TRBJ1-6,NA,TRBD1,TGTGCCAGCAGTTCCAGGGGGACCAATTCACCCCTCCACTTT,CASSSRGTNSPLHF
TRBV4-2,TRBJ2-3,NA,NA,TGTGCCAGCAGCCAAGTTGGTGGGGGGGCCGGCACAGATACGCAGTATTTT,CASSQVGGGAGTDTQYF